This TCR beta chain was recorded in a study of T cells in localized non-small cell lung cancer. Assay used: immunoSEQ multiplex PCR; TCRdb lists only in-frame clones, some missing. The sample shows 130,000 or so clones, about 89% of them seen only once. V lost 5 bases and J lost 3; bases outside the gene matches: 3. CDR3 size: 17 residues. The germline CDR1 and CDR2 sequences are SGHTA and FQGTGA. Sample: peripheral blood, taken before any cancer treatment. The genes are TRBV7-3 and TRBJ2-6, with 14 bases matching TRBD2. This clonotype originated in a female donor of 60 years or more with stage I lung adenocarcinoma. This CDR3 is CASSPGLAGVGANVLTF. CDR3 coding DNA: TGTGCCAGCAGCCCGGGACTAGCGGGAGTTGGGGCCAACGTCCTGACTTTC.